This is a list of T cell receptor beta chains from one sample in a study of cytomegalovirus exposure and HLA in healthy donors. Libraries were prepared by immunoSEQ multiplex PCR; TCRdb keeps only in-frame clonotypes and omits some of them. The sample gives under 200,000 clones, approximately 89% of which show up once; 4.2% is in the top ten. Sequenced input: PBMCs. The receptors come from a man between 18 and 29 years old in good health and CMV-seropositive. Both conserved end residues are part of each CDR3. D genes are given only for firm matches. Part of the rows lack a size; the others show once, few, many or a class for expanded clones.

TRBJ2-1 | TRBV13 | NA | TRBD2 | CASSPPLAGGPYNEQFF | TGTGCCAGCAGCCCCCCGCTGGCGGGAGGGCCCTACAATGAGCAGTTCTTC
TRBJ1-2 | TRBV7-9 | few | NA | CASSLQGWKSYGYTF | TGTGCCAGCAGCTTGCAGGGGTGGAAAAGCTATGGCTACACCTTC
TRBJ2-3 | TRBV6-5 | NA | NA | CASSTTSTDTQYF | TGTGCCAGCAGTACCACTAGTACAGATACGCAGTATTTT
TRBJ1-4 | TRBV30 | NA | TRBD1 | CAWSVQGPLNEKLFF | TGTGCCTGGAGTGTACAGGGGCCCCTAAACGAAAAACTGTTTTTT
TRBJ2-3 | TRBV28 | NA | TRBD2 | CASSFSGSRLTDTQYF | TGTGCCAGCAGTTTTAGCGGGAGCCGCCTCACAGATACGCAGTATTTT
TRBJ1-4 | TRBV4-2 | NA | NA | CASSQDGAHATNEKLFF | TGTGCCAGCAGCCAAGATGGAGCCCACGCAACTAATGAAAAACTGTTTTTT
TRBJ2-2 | TRBV4-1 | NA | TRBD2 | CASSHTGTRSGELFF | TGCGCCAGCAGCCATACCGGGACTAGGTCAGGGGAGCTGTTTTTT
TRBJ1-2 | TRBV11-2 | NA | TRBD1 | CASSLPGTGYGYTF | TGTGCCAGCAGCCTCCCAGGGACAGGGTATGGCTACACCTTC
TRBJ2-1 | TRBV27 | NA | TRBD2 | CASSFLSSGINNEQFF | TGTGCCAGCAGTTTCCTTTCCAGCGGGATCAACAATGAGCAGTTCTTC
TRBJ1-1 | TRBV5-1 | NA | NA | CASSLTSNTEAFF | TGCGCCAGCAGCCTGACATCGAACACTGAAGCTTTCTTT
TRBJ2-2 | TRBV9 | NA | NA | CASSSDGGGPETGELFF | TGTGCCAGCAGCTCAGACGGGGGAGGCCCGGAAACCGGGGAGCTGTTTTTT
TRBJ2-3 | TRBV28 | NA | NA | CASTGGSTDTQYF | TGTGCCAGCACCGGCGGTAGCACAGATACGCAGTATTTT
TRBJ1-2 | TRBV28 | NA | TRBD1 | CASSTGDGGYTF | TGTGCCAGCAGTACAGGGGACGGCGGCTACACCTTC
TRBJ2-5 | TRBV11-3 | NA | NA | CASSLGAGPKAGETQYF | TGTGCCAGCAGCTTAGGAGCCGGGCCGAAGGCGGGAGAGACCCAGTACTTC
TRBJ2-5 | TRBV9 | NA | NA | CASSVAGSGETQYF | TGTGCCAGCAGCGTAGCCGGGAGTGGCGAGACCCAGTACTTC
TRBJ2-2 | TRBV5-1 | NA | NA | CASSYGTVNTGELFF | TGCGCCAGCAGCTACGGGACTGTGAACACCGGGGAGCTGTTTTTT
TRBJ1-1 | TRBV10-3 | NA | NA | CATQDLLGNTEAFF | TGTGCCACCCAGGACTTACTGGGGAACACTGAAGCTTTCTTT
TRBJ2-6 | TRBV29-1 | NA | TRBD1 | CSVRTGGANVLTF | TGCAGCGTTCGGACAGGTGGGGCCAACGTCCTGACTTTC
TRBJ1-2 | TRBV11-2 | NA | TRBD1 | CASSGVTGGGGYTF | TGTGCCAGCAGCGGTGTGACAGGGGGCGGTGGCTACACCTTC
TRBJ2-7 | TRBV18 | NA | NA | CASSPPGNRGIRNEQYF | TGTGCCAGCTCACCACCGGGTAATCGGGGGATTAGGAACGAGCAGTACTTC
TRBJ2-1 | TRBV9 | NA | NA | CASSVAGANSAYEQFF | TGTGCCAGCAGCGTAGCGGGAGCCAACTCGGCGTATGAGCAGTTCTTC
TRBJ2-3 | TRBV7-6 | NA | TRBD2 | CASSLVAGVFTDTQYF | TGTGCCAGCAGCTTAGTAGCGGGAGTTTTTACAGATACGCAGTATTTT
TRBJ1-1 | TRBV5-4 | NA | TRBD1 | CASSVDRGGTEAFF | TGTGCCAGCAGCGTAGACAGGGGTGGCACTGAAGCTTTCTTT
TRBJ2-1 | TRBV5-1 | NA | NA | CASSLVDRLTYNEQFF | TGCGCCAGCAGCTTGGTCGACAGGCTAACCTACAATGAGCAGTTCTTC
TRBJ1-5 | TRBV2 | NA | TRBD1 | CASSRQGDSNQPQHF | TGTGCCAGCAGTCGACAGGGGGATAGCAATCAGCCCCAGCATTTT
TRBJ1-1 | TRBV2 | NA | NA | CASQGMNTEAFF | TGTGCCAGCCAGGGGATGAACACTGAAGCTTTCTTT
TRBJ2-7 | TRBV7-9 | NA | NA | CASSLGSGLLGEQYF | TGTGCCAGCAGCTTAGGCTCAGGGTTGCTGGGCGAGCAGTACTTC
TRBJ2-1 | TRBV11-3 | NA | TRBD2 | CASSLDLAGGSYNEQFF | TGTGCCAGCAGCTTAGATTTGGCGGGAGGCTCCTACAATGAGCAGTTCTTC
TRBJ2-7 | TRBV11-2 | NA | NA | CASSLDQGPYNEQYF | TGTGCCAGCAGCTTAGATCAGGGGCCCTATAACGAGCAGTACTTC
TRBJ2-1 | TRBV4-1 | once | TRBD2 | CASSQDEGTSGYYGEQFF | TGCGCCAGCAGCCAAGATGAGGGGACTAGTGGGTATTACGGTGAGCAGTTCTTC
TRBJ2-5 | TRBV4-1 | once | TRBD2 | CASSQIWPGGTTDQETQYF | TGCGCCAGCAGCCAAATATGGCCTGGTGGGACTACCGATCAAGAGACCCAGTACTTC
TRBJ2-3 | TRBV6-4 | NA | TRBD2 | CASSDTAGGTDTQYF | TGTGCCAGCAGTGACACAGCGGGAGGCACAGATACGCAGTATTTT
TRBJ2-7 | TRBV7-8 | NA | NA | CASSPGTPYEQYF | TGTGCCAGCAGTCCCGGGACACCCTACGAGCAGTACTTC
TRBJ2-3 | TRBV5-6 | NA | TRBD2 | CASSWREIMADTQYF | TGTGCCAGCAGCTGGCGGGAGATCATGGCAGATACGCAGTATTTT
TRBJ1-1 | TRBV19 | NA | NA | CASSPRGSSEAFF | TGTGCCAGTAGCCCCCGGGGATCGTCTGAAGCTTTCTTT
TRBJ2-1 | TRBV29-1 | NA | NA | CSVVEIRSPREQFF | TGCAGCGTTGTCGAGATTCGAAGTCCGCGTGAGCAGTTCTTC
TRBJ2-1 | TRBV5-1 | NA | TRBD2 | CASSSVPGLAFSYNEQFF | TGCGCCAGCAGCTCCGTTCCGGGACTAGCGTTCTCCTACAATGAGCAGTTCTTC
TRBJ2-1 | TRBV9 | NA | NA | CASSARGRESYNEQFF | TGTGCCAGCAGCGCCAGGGGGCGGGAGTCCTACAATGAGCAGTTCTTC
TRBJ2-6 | TRBV6-1 | NA | TRBD1 | CASSAGQGSGANVLTF | TGTGCCAGCAGTGCGGGACAGGGGTCTGGGGCCAACGTCCTGACTTTC
TRBJ1-5 | TRBV6-5 | NA | NA | CASSYQGADQPQHF | TGTGCCAGCAGTTACCAAGGAGCGGATCAGCCCCAGCATTTT
TRBJ2-7 | TRBV5-6 | NA | TRBD1 | CASSMGTGAFYEQYF | TGTGCCAGCAGTATGGGGACAGGGGCCTTCTACGAGCAGTACTTC
TRBJ2-3 | TRBV5-4 | NA | TRBD2 | CASSYWTSGGVTDTQYF | TGTGCCAGCAGCTACTGGACTAGCGGAGGGGTAACAGATACGCAGTATTTT
TRBJ2-7 | TRBV11-2 | NA | TRBD1 | CASSARQGGYEQYF | TGTGCCAGCAGCGCAAGACAGGGGGGCTACGAGCAGTACTTC
TRBJ2-1 | TRBV7-9 | NA | NA | CASSLAEGGEQFF | TGTGCCAGCAGCTTGGCCGAAGGGGGTGAGCAGTTCTTC
TRBJ2-1 | TRBV19 | NA | TRBD1 | CASSIQGAGYNEQFF | TGTGCCAGTAGTATCCAGGGGGCGGGGTACAATGAGCAGTTCTTC
TRBJ2-2 | TRBV6-4 | NA | NA | CASSAGTTNTGELFF | TGTGCCAGCAGCGCCGGGACAACGAACACCGGGGAGCTGTTTTTT